This entry lists 30 T cell receptor beta chains sequenced from one sample in a study of identical twins. MiXCR was run by TCRdb on the 5' RACE reads, yielding one entry per CDR3 protein. The table records 500,000 to 550,000 distinct CDR3 sequences, less than 25% of them present only once. This same sample was also part of a study on T cells expressing NK-cell markers.

The sequencing sample was made of CD4+ T cells sorted from blood. Receptors originate from a woman between 18 and 29 years old in good health.

The V and J genes are TRBV5-5 and TRBJ1-6; maybe TRBD1 (5 bases). Germline CDR1 is SGHKS and CDR2 is YYEKEE (reference sequence). The germline V and J ends were trimmed by 5 bases and 10 bases, with 22 bases remaining between them. CDR3 length: 16 residues. CDR3 protein: CASRHEGQGTGSPLHF. The CDR3 DNA follows: TGTGCCAGCAGGCACGAAGGTCAGGGAACGGGATCACCCCTCCACTTT. Full variable domain (outside the CDR3, taken from reference TRBV5-5 and TRBJ1-6): DAGVTQSPTHLIKTRGQQVTLRCSPISGHKSVSWYQQVLGQGPQFIFQYYEKEERGRGNFPDRFSARQFPNYSSELNVNALLLGDSALYLCASRHEGQGTGSPLHFGNGTRLTVT.

This clonotype was observed a handful of times. CDR3 sequence reads: CASSLHFQAQYQETQYF. The CDR3, as DNA: TGTGCCAGCAGCTTACACTTTCAGGCGCAGTACCAAGAGACCCAGTACTTC. V and J are TRBV7-2 and TRBJ2-5; D unclear. The CDR3 extends over 17 amino acids. Trimming took 2 bases from V and 0 from J, leaving 16 bases between them. From germline, CDR1 is SGHTA and CDR2 FQGNSA.

The chain is built from TRBV2 and TRBJ2-7, with 8 bases that match TRBD1. CDR1 and CDR2 (germline): SNHLY, FYNNEI. Trimming cost V 7 bases and J 4 bases; bases outside gene matches: 24. The CDR3 is made up of 19 amino acids. The CDR3, as DNA: TGTGCCAGCACCGCTCGGACAGGGTCCCATTCCTACGGTCCGTACGAGCAGTACTTC. Translation gives CASTARTGSHSYGPYEQYF. The variable domain in full, with the rest retrieved from reference TRBV2 and TRBJ2-7, is EPEVTQTPSHQVTQMGQEVILRCVPISNHLYFYWYRQILGQKVEFLVSFYNNEISEKSEIFDDQFSVERPDGSNFTLKIRSTKLEDSAMYFCASTARTGSHSYGPYEQYFGPGTRLTVT.

This clonotype was seen more than once but under ten times. The chain has TRBV19 and TRBJ2-3; D not resolved. The germline V and J ends were trimmed by 8 bases and 1 base, with 10 bases remaining between them. The CDR3 length is 13 residues. Germline-derived CDR1 and CDR2 are LNHDA and SQIVND (reference sequence). CDR3: CASQMDGTDTQYF. The CDR3 coding sequence is TGTGCCAGTCAGATGGATGGCACAGATACGCAGTATTTT.

At least ten counts were recorded for this clonotype. The V and J genes are TRBV20-1 and TRBJ2-3, with no clear D. The CDR3 sequence is 13 residues long. From germline, CDR1 is DFQATT and CDR2 SNEGSKA (reference sequence). Trimming stripped 8 bases from V and 4 bases from J, with 16 bases between. The CDR3 DNA is TGCAGTACGCTTGCGTTTGGGGCAGATACGCAGTATTTT. Translated: CSTLAFGADTQYF.

The count of this clonotype is one. The chain is built from TRBV28 and TRBJ2-1; D is perhaps TRBD2 (5 bases). The CDR3 runs to 16 residues. V lost 8 bases to trimming and J lost 9 bases, with 26 bases between them. CDR1 is MDHEN and CDR2 is SYDVKM in the germline V gene. The CDR3 spells CASGLRARYDLTEQFF. CDR3 DNA sequence: TGTGCCAGCGGACTCCGGGCTCGCTATGACCTCACTGAGCAGTTCTTC.

The CDR3 here is CASTLRTGSSYGYTF. In DNA, the CDR3 is TGTGCCAGCACTTTGAGGACAGGGAGTAGCTATGGCTACACCTTC. The chain has TRBV12-3 or TRBV12-4 and TRBJ1-2, with 8 bases identical to TRBD1. There are 15 residues in the CDR3. Trimming at V came to 7 bases and at J to 4 bases, leaving 11 bases not matched to a gene.

This clonotype has more than one count but fewer than ten. V gene TRBV5-1 combines with J gene TRBJ2-3; D not resolved. This CDR3 has 17 residues. V gave up 4 bases and J gave up 0 bases, with 18 bases separating them. The germline CDR1 and CDR2 sequences are SGHRS and YFSETQ. CDR3 nucleotide sequence: TGCGCCAGCAGCCCGGGCGACCGATTAATAAGCACAGATACGCAGTATTTT. Its translation is CASSPGDRLISTDTQYF.

CDR3 region: CASSSLAVSSYNEQFF. For the CDR3, the DNA is TGTGCCAGCAGTTCGCTAGCGGTTAGCTCCTACAATGAGCAGTTCTTC. This sequence joins TRBV7-2 and TRBJ2-1; the match to TRBD2 covers 7 bases. Germline V lookup: CDR1 SGHTA, CDR2 FQGNSA. The trim removed 6 bases at V and 0 bases at J, leaving 8 bases unmatched. CDR3 size: 16 residues.

In this sample, this clonotype turned up many times. The CDR3 is CASSLGDRATEAFF. The CDR3 region has the DNA TGTGCCAGCAGCCTAGGGGACAGGGCCACTGAAGCTTTCTTT. The chain joins TRBV25-1 to TRBJ1-1; 9 bases agree with TRBD1. With V trimmed by 6 bases and J by 4 bases, 6 bases remained unmatched. CDR1 is MGHDK and CDR2 is SYGVNS in the germline V gene. The CDR3 has 14 amino acids.

This clonotype was detected only a few times. V gene TRBV5-1 combines with J gene TRBJ2-5, with D unclear. The V gene lost 0 bases and the J gene lost 3 bases, with 18 bases spanning the gap. The CDR3 is 17 amino acids. Germline CDR1 SGHRS, CDR2 YFSETQ. CDR3 in amino acids: CASSLVIVASGEETQYF. CDR3 bases: TGCGCCAGCAGCTTGGTCATTGTGGCTTCTGGGGAAGAGACCCAGTACTTC.

This clonotype was seen at least ten times. The V and J genes are TRBV7-2 and TRBJ1-1; D perhaps matches TRBD1 (6 bases). V dropped 1 base and J dropped 10 bases, with 13 bases sitting between them. The CDR3 is made up of 13 amino acids. Germline assignment: CDR1 SGHTA and CDR2 FQGNSA. This CDR3 is CASSLEGGVGAFF. The DNA for the CDR3 is TGTGCCAGCAGCTTAGAAGGGGGGGTCGGAGCTTTCTTT.

This clonotype was counted ten times or more. CDR3 nucleotides: TGCGCCAGCAGCTTTTCCGATGAGCAGTTCTTC. Amino acids: CASSFSDEQFF. The chain uses TRBV5-1 and TRBJ2-1; D is undetermined. This CDR3 region has 11 residues. The V gene lost 2 bases and the J gene lost 8 bases, with 5 bases spanning the gap. Germline values: CDR1 SGHRS, CDR2 YFSETQ.

V gene TRBV5-6 combines with J gene TRBJ1-2, with 7 bases identical to TRBD1. The germline CDR1 and CDR2 sequences are SGHDT and YYEEEE. This CDR3 is 11 amino acids long. The J segment lost 7 bases and the V segment lost 4 bases, leaving 1 base of the junction unmatched. CDR3 nucleotide sequence: TGTGCCAGCAGCAACAGGGGTGGCTACACCTTC. Translation gives CASSNRGGYTF.

The CDR3, as DNA: TGTGCCAGCAGGGACCTCCGGGCGACGGGGGAGCTGTTTTTT. It encodes CASRDLRATGELFF. J is TRBJ2-2 and V is TRBV6-1; no firm D call. Germline V gene sequence: CDR1 MNHNS, CDR2 SASEGT. V was shortened by 6 bases and J by 8 bases, with 16 bases between the two germline ends. The CDR3 totals 14 residues.

This clonotype has just a few counts. V is TRBV30 and J is TRBJ1-1; D ambiguous. V was pared by 1 base and J by 6 bases, with 6 bases between. The CDR3 loop spans 11 amino acids. The germline V gene has CDR1 GTSNPN and CDR2 SVGIG (reference sequence). CDR3 nucleotide sequence: TGTGCCTGGAGTGGGCAGGCTGAAGCTTTCTTT. Amino acids: CAWSGQAEAFF.

The sample holds a few counts of this clonotype. CDR3 sequence reads: CASSGDSEATEAFF. CDR3 sequence (DNA): TGTGCCAGCTCGGGGGACAGCGAAGCCACTGAAGCTTTCTTT. The rearrangement links TRBV18 to TRBJ1-1; 7 bases align to TRBD1. The germline gives CDR1 KGHSH, CDR2 LQKENI. This CDR3 contains 14 residues. Germline trimming cut 6 bases from V and 4 bases from J; bases unmatched to any gene: 8.

This chain links TRBV7-2 with TRBJ2-7; TRBD1 agrees at 10 bases. Trimming took 5 bases from V and 6 from J; bases not matched to a gene: 10. CDR3 length: 15 amino acids. CDR1 and CDR2 (germline): SGHTA, FQGNSA. This CDR3 reads CASSLRTGGTIEQYF. CDR3 in DNA: TGTGCCAGCAGCCTACGGACAGGGGGAACGATCGAGCAGTACTTC.

V is TRBV12-3 or TRBV12-4 and J is TRBJ2-7, with no clear D. V lost 7 bases and J lost 7, with 23 bases in between. This CDR3 contains 15 residues. CDR3 coding DNA: TGTGCCAGCACTCTAGGTGGTTCGCCCCCCTTGGAGCAGTACTTC. It is translated as CASTLGGSPPLEQYF.

V gene TRBV2 combines with J gene TRBJ2-6; D uncertain. CDR3 length equals 12 residues. CDR1 SNHLY and CDR2 FYNNEI come from the germline V gene. Trimming took off 8 bases at V and 2 bases at J, with 4 bases between the two ends. The CDR3 sequence is CASFAGANVLTF. In nucleotides, the CDR3 is TGTGCCAGCTTCGCTGGGGCCAACGTCCTGACTTTC.

In its sample, this clonotype was seen many times. This rearrangement joins TRBV5-1 to TRBJ2-3; TRBD2 might be the D (6 bases). Germline lookup yields CDR1 SGHRS and CDR2 YFSETQ. The CDR3 covers 16 residues. Trimming shortened V by 0 bases and J by 2 bases, and 13 bases separated the two germline ends. Here the CDR3 DNA reads TGCGCCAGCAGCTTGGGGATAGCGGAATACACAGATACGCAGTATTTT. It yields the protein CASSLGIAEYTDTQYF.

The V gene is TRBV6-5, the J gene TRBJ2-4, with D perhaps given as TRBD1 or TRBD2 (5 bases each). V was cut by 4 bases and J by 3 bases, with 10 bases left in between. CDR1 is MNHEY and CDR2 is SVGAGI in the germline V gene. CDR3 size: 14 residues. Here the CDR3 reads CASSLGEYKNIQYF. Here the CDR3 DNA reads TGTGCCAGCAGTTTAGGGGAGTACAAAAACATTCAGTACTTC.

V gene TRBV20-1 combines with J gene TRBJ1-2, with a possible D match to TRBD1 (5 bases). There are 13 residues in the CDR3. CDR1 DFQATT and CDR2 SNEGSKA come from the germline V gene (reference sequence). V was clipped by 6 bases and J by 4 bases, with 15 bases between them. The CDR3: CSASRDLRYGYTF. CDR3 bases: TGCAGTGCGAGCCGGGACCTCCGCTATGGCTACACCTTC.

The sample holds many counts of this clonotype. The chain uses TRBV29-1 and TRBJ2-2; 9 bases are a match to TRBD1. The CDR3 has 14 amino acids. Losses at the gene ends were 7 bases for V and 0 bases for J; bases not matched to a gene: 3. CDR1 is SQVTM and CDR2 is ANQGSEA in the germline V gene. CDR3 in DNA: TGCAGCGCCGGACAGGGGCCGAACACCGGGGAGCTGTTTTTT. Translating it yields CSAGQGPNTGELFF.

The CDR3 DNA sequence: TGTGCCAGCAGCCACAGTCTAGCGGGACACAATGAGCAGTTCTTC. It is translated as CASSHSLAGHNEQFF. V and J are TRBV3-1 and TRBJ2-1; 9 nucleotides agree with TRBD2. Trimming at V came to 3 bases and at J to 5 bases, leaving 5 bases not matched to a gene. From germline, CDR1 is LGHDT and CDR2 YNNKEL (reference sequence). The CDR3 has 15 amino acids.

The chain employs TRBV7-9 and TRBJ2-7; TRBD2 agrees at 13 bases. V lost 0 bases to trimming and J lost 8 bases; unmatched junction nucleotides: 4. The CDR3 is 15 amino acids. Germline V gene sequence: CDR1 SEHNR, CDR2 FQNEAQ (reference sequence). The CDR3 coding sequence is TGTGCCAGCAGCTTAGCGGGACTAGCGGGAAATAAGCAGTACTTC. Translated: CASSLAGLAGNKQYF.

V is TRBV29-1 and J is TRBJ2-3; D possibly corresponds to TRBD2 (6 bases). Germline V gene data show CDR1 as SQVTM and CDR2 as ANQGSEA. This CDR3 has 13 residues. V was clipped by 2 bases and J by 4 bases, with 10 bases between them. The CDR3 DNA follows: TGCAGCGTTGAACGGGAGTGGTCAGATACGCAGTATTTT. Translating gives CSVEREWSDTQYF.

This clonotype was seen at least ten times. The rearrangement links TRBV4-3 to TRBJ1-2; perhaps TRBD1 as D (5 bases). V lost 0 bases and J 7 bases, leaving 12 bases between the germline ends. The CDR3 extends over 14 amino acids. Germline V lookup: CDR1 LGHNA, CDR2 YSLEER. In nucleotides, the CDR3 is TGCGCCAGCAGCCAAGAAACGGACACTAGTGGCTACACCTTC. It codes for CASSQETDTSGYTF.

This clonotype was seen a few times. V usage is TRBV2 and J usage is TRBJ2-7, with 7 positions matching TRBD1. Germline loops: CDR1 SNHLY, CDR2 FYNNEI. This CDR3 region has 15 residues. The trim removed 3 bases at V and 2 bases at J, leaving 7 bases unmatched. For the CDR3, the DNA is TGTGCCAGCAGTGACCAAGGGACAGCGCCCTACGAGCAGTACTTC. Protein sequence: CASSDQGTAPYEQYF.

The DNA of the CDR3 is TGTGCCAGCAGCTTAGACTACCTGGACACCGGGGAGCTGTTTTTT. Protein product: CASSLDYLDTGELFF. The chain combines TRBV7-2 with TRBJ2-2; D is unresolved. Per germline, CDR1 SGHTA and CDR2 FQGNSA. CDR3 length: 15 residues. Trimming took off 1 base at V and 3 bases at J, with 9 bases between the two ends.